These 29 T cell receptor beta chains were all obtained from the same sample, sequenced in a study of OX40 agonist ivuxolimab in advanced cancers. Clones were read by immunoSEQ multiplex PCR, and TCRdb kept only the in-frame ones, dropping some. Of about 83,000 clones in the sample, 85% were seen once. Specimen: CD4+ or CD8+ T cells sorted from blood, collected in a trial of the OX40 agonist ivuxolimab. These receptors were taken from an adult with an advanced solid tumor such as melanoma, head and neck, liver or kidney cancer.

V and J are TRBV7-2 and TRBJ2-3; D uncertain. The germline gives CDR1 SGHTA, CDR2 FQGNSA. Trimming stripped 2 bases from V and 4 bases from J, with 4 bases between. The CDR3 has 12 amino acids. The CDR3 is CASSLTPDTQYF. The DNA for the CDR3 is TGTGCCAGCAGCTTAACCCCAGATACGCAGTATTTT.

The chain uses TRBV19 and TRBJ1-3, with D maybe TRBD1 (6 bases). This CDR3 comprises 15 residues. Germline CDR1 is LNHDA and CDR2 is SQIVND (reference sequence). V was pared by 7 bases and J by 1 base, with 14 bases between. The CDR3 region has the DNA TGTGCCAGTACGACTGTACAGGGTTCTGGAAACACCATATATTTT. Protein: CASTTVQGSGNTIYF. The whole variable domain, filled in from reference TRBV19 and TRBJ1-3, reads DGGITQSPKYLFRKEGQNVTLSCEQNLNHDAMYWYRQDPGQGLRLIYYSQIVNDFQKGDIAEGYSVSREKKESFPLTVTSAQKNPTAFYLCASTTVQGSGNTIYFGEGSWLTVV.

This clone has a handful of counts. J is TRBJ2-1 and V is TRBV7-3, with D possibly TRBD1 on 6 matching bases. The CDR3 is 13 residues long. V lost 4 bases to trimming and J lost 4 bases, with 8 bases between them. Germline V CDR1 and CDR2: SGHTA, FQGTGA. The CDR3 here is CASSSQGYNEQFF. The CDR3 DNA is TGTGCCAGCAGCTCACAGGGATACAATGAGCAGTTCTTC. Based on the CDR3 plus reference TRBV7-3 and TRBJ2-1, the full variable domain is GAGVSQTPSNKVTEKGKYVELRCDPISGHTALYWYRQSLGQGPEFLIYFQGTGAADDSGLPNDRFFAVRPEGSVSTLKIQRTERGDSAVYLCASSSQGYNEQFFGPGTRLTVL.

This chain joins TRBV7-2 and TRBJ2-2, with 9 bases aligning to TRBD1. With 5 bases clipped from V and 6 bases from J, the junction kept 4 bases outside the gene matches. The length of the CDR3 is 14 residues. Germline assignment: CDR1 SGHTA and CDR2 FQGNSA. This chain's CDR3 is CASSPRQGAGELFF. In DNA, the CDR3 is TGTGCCAGCAGCCCTAGACAGGGGGCCGGGGAGCTGTTTTTT.

This clone has only a few counts. As DNA, the CDR3 is TGTGCCAGCTCACCACCGGGACTAGCCAAAAGCACAGATACGCAGTATTTT. Translating gives CASSPPGLAKSTDTQYF. J is TRBJ2-3 and V is TRBV18, with 9 positions matching TRBD2. The length of the CDR3 is 17 residues. Germline CDR1 and CDR2: KGHSH and LQKENI. V gave up 0 bases and J gave up 0 bases; unmatched junction bases: 4.

The rearrangement joins TRBV7-8 to TRBJ2-7; the D is unclear. V lost 8 bases, J lost 0 bases, and 14 bases lay in between. This CDR3 contains 14 residues. Germline CDR1 is SGHVS and CDR2 is FQNEAQ. DNA for the CDR3: TGTGCCAGCTACTCGACGGCAACCTCCTACGAGCAGTACTTC. The encoded protein is CASYSTATSYEQYF.

The V call is TRBV7-6, the J call TRBJ2-2; TRBD2 aligns across 8 bases. Losses at the gene ends were 1 base for V and 3 bases for J; bases not matched to a gene: 10. The CDR3 length is 18 residues. Germline V CDR1 and CDR2: SGHVS, FNYEAQ. The CDR3 nucleotides are TGTGCCAGCAGCTTAGAAGCCAAAGCGGGGGCCTACACCGGGGAGCTGTTTTTT. Amino acids: CASSLEAKAGAYTGELFF.

The gene calls are TRBV18 and TRBJ2-5; D is ambiguous. The CDR3 extends over 12 amino acids. Germline lookup yields CDR1 KGHSH and CDR2 LQKENI. The V gene lost 6 bases and the J gene lost 0 bases, with 5 bases spanning the gap. The CDR3 sequence: CASSGHQETQYF. DNA of the CDR3: TGTGCCAGCTCGGGCCACCAAGAGACCCAGTACTTC.

This rearrangement joins TRBV29-1 to TRBJ2-3; tentatively, D is TRBD1 (5 bases). V was pared by 4 bases and J by 2 bases, with 10 bases between. CDR3 length: 13 residues. Per the germline V gene, CDR1 is SQVTM and CDR2 is ANQGSEA. CDR3 nucleotide sequence: TGCAGCGTTGTCTGGGGCAACACAGATACGCAGTATTTT. Protein product: CSVVWGNTDTQYF.

The J gene is TRBJ1-5, the V gene TRBV6-6, with D unclear. The germline CDR1 and CDR2 sequences are MNHNY and SVGAGI (reference sequence). This CDR3 contains 12 residues. With 6 bases removed from V and 7 bases from J, the gap between germline ends came to 10 bases. The CDR3 DNA reads as TGTGCCAGCAGCAACGGGAACCAGCCCCAGCATTTT. Encoded protein: CASSNGNQPQHF.

The CDR3 DNA sequence: TGTGCCAGCAGCTTAGGAGAGGCCTACGAGCAGTACTTC. As protein: CASSLGEAYEQYF. The chain combines TRBV7-2 with TRBJ2-7, with no clear D. There are 13 residues in the CDR3. Trimming took off 1 base at V and 2 bases at J, with 6 bases between the two ends. Germline CDR1 reads SGHTA; CDR2 reads FQGNSA.

V usage is TRBV6-4 and J usage is TRBJ1-5; D remains unclear. This CDR3 is 13 amino acids long. The ends were cut back, 7 bases at V and 0 bases at J, with 7 bases in the middle. Germline V lookup: CDR1 MRHNA, CDR2 SNTAGT. The CDR3 loop reads CASKNGSNQPQHF. DNA of the CDR3: TGTGCCAGCAAGAACGGTAGCAATCAGCCCCAGCATTTT.

A single count supports this clone. This chain links TRBV2 with TRBJ1-1; 11 bases align to TRBD1. The CDR3 spans 14 residues. CDR1 is SNHLY and CDR2 is FYNNEI in the germline V gene. Trimming took 6 bases from V and 6 from J; bases not matched to a gene: 6. The CDR3 reads CASRRGQGAAEAFF. CDR3 sequence (DNA): TGTGCCAGCAGGCGCGGACAGGGGGCTGCTGAAGCTTTCTTT.

The chain carries TRBV16 and TRBJ2-3; 10 bases are shared with TRBD2. The V and J ends lost 0 bases and 4 bases, in that order; junction bases with no gene match: 4. The V gene's germline CDR1 is KGHSY and CDR2 FQNENV. CDR3 length: 16 amino acids. In DNA, the CDR3 is TGTGCCAGCAGCCAATCGGGGACTAGCGTCGCAGATACGCAGTATTTT. It codes for CASSQSGTSVADTQYF.

Of note for this clone: One end of the junction varies from germline; a read error may be responsible. Other DNA sequences within the sample encode an identical CDR3. J is TRBJ2-5 and V is TRBV7-9, with 11 bases fitting TRBD2. Germline V gene data show CDR1 as SEHNR and CDR2 as FQNEAQ (reference sequence). The CDR3 extends over 17 amino acids. The CDR3 protein is CASSLAITSGGQETQYF. The CDR3 DNA reads as TGCGCCAGCAGCTTAGCGATCACTAGCGGGGGCCAAGAGACCCAGTACTTC.

This chain's CDR3 is CASRGTGDQPQHF. The CDR3 DNA sequence: TGTGCCAGCAGGGGGACAGGGGATCAGCCCCAGCATTTT. The chain employs TRBV2 and TRBJ1-5, with 10 bases aligning to TRBD1. The V gene end was trimmed by 6 bases and the J gene end by 5 bases; junction bases not matched to a gene: 1. This CDR3 region has 13 residues. Germline V lookup: CDR1 SNHLY, CDR2 FYNNEI.

This clone was seen a few times. This chain uses TRBV19 with TRBJ2-3, with a possible D match to TRBD1 (6 bases). V lost 3 bases to trimming and J lost 2 bases, with 9 bases between them. The CDR3 loop spans 14 amino acids. Germline V CDR1 and CDR2: LNHDA, SQIVND (reference sequence). CDR3 nucleotides: TGTGCCAGTAGTATGGACAGACCCACAGATACGCAGTATTTT. This sequence encodes CASSMDRPTDTQYF.

The chain has TRBV5-4 and TRBJ2-1; D is ambiguous. Germline loops: CDR1 SGHNT, CDR2 YYREEE (reference sequence). This CDR3 contains 15 residues. Deletions cut 0 bases from V and 10 bases from J, with 17 bases between. The CDR3 DNA follows: TGTGCCAGCAGCTTGGAGAGCGCCGGCCGGGTAGAGCAGTTCTTC. Its translation is CASSLESAGRVEQFF.

The rearrangement joins TRBV19 to TRBJ2-3, with D perhaps matching TRBD1 (7 bases). V shed 4 bases and J shed 2 bases, with 13 bases lying between them. The V gene's germline CDR1 is LNHDA and CDR2 SQIVND (reference sequence). This CDR3 is 15 amino acids long. The CDR3 nucleotides are TGTGCCAGTAGTAGGCAGGGGGGCCTCACAGATACGCAGTATTTT. This encodes CASSRQGGLTDTQYF.

This rearrangement joins TRBV7-2 to TRBJ2-7; D might be TRBD2 (7 bases). CDR1 SGHTA and CDR2 FQGNSA come from the germline V gene. The CDR3 has 15 residues. The V gene lost 4 bases and the J gene lost 4 bases, with 17 bases spanning the gap. The CDR3 nucleotides are TGTGCCAGCAGCTACTCGGAGGGGGGGCTGTACGAGCAGTACTTC. Its translation is CASSYSEGGLYEQYF.

The gene calls are TRBV19 and TRBJ2-7, with 9 bases lining up with TRBD1. The CDR3 length is 16 residues. With 1 base clipped from V and 3 bases from J, the junction kept 7 bases outside the gene matches. CDR1 and CDR2 (germline): LNHDA, SQIVND (reference sequence). The CDR3 nucleotides read TGTGCCAGTAGTATAGCCCCCGGGACAGGGTTCTACGAGCAGTACTTC. Translated, it gives CASSIAPGTGFYEQYF.

This chain links TRBV30 with TRBJ1-5, with D possibly TRBD1 on 5 matching bases. V was clipped by 1 base and J by 1 base, with 14 bases between them. The CDR3 is 16 amino acids. Germline V gene sequence: CDR1 GTSNPN, CDR2 SVGIG (reference sequence). The CDR3 bases are TGTGCCTGGAGTGACTCAACAGGAGTAAGCAATCAGCCCCAGCATTTT. The encoded protein is CAWSDSTGVSNQPQHF.

This chain joins TRBV19 and TRBJ1-5; D may be TRBD1 (6 bases). The CDR3 is made up of 14 amino acids. The germline CDR1 and CDR2 sequences are LNHDA and SQIVND (reference sequence). With 7 bases removed from V and 5 bases from J, the gap between germline ends came to 15 bases. The CDR3 loop is CASTPGRGHQPQHF. The CDR3 DNA sequence: TGTGCCAGTACCCCCGGTCGGGGGCATCAGCCCCAGCATTTT.

The V gene is TRBV30, the J gene TRBJ2-7; 8 bases map to TRBD2. V lost 3 bases to trimming and J lost 3 bases; unmatched junction nucleotides: 4. Germline values: CDR1 GTSNPN, CDR2 SVGIG (reference sequence). The CDR3 extends over 13 amino acids. The CDR3 reads CAWSRGGSYEQYF. CDR3 DNA: TGTGCCTGGAGCCGGGGGGGAAGCTACGAGCAGTACTTC.

The rearrangement links TRBV5-4 to TRBJ2-7; 9 nucleotides match TRBD1. The CDR3 runs 13 residues. V dropped 4 bases and J dropped 7; count of bases not matched to a gene: 6. CDR1 and CDR2 (germline): SGHNT, YYREEE (reference sequence). The DNA for the CDR3 is TGTGCCAGCAGCCAGGACAGGGGTCGGGAGCAGTACTTC. Translated: CASSQDRGREQYF. Based on the CDR3 plus reference TRBV5-4 and TRBJ2-7, the full variable domain is ETGVTQSPTHLIKTRGQQVTLRCSSQSGHNTVSWYQQALGQGPQFIFQYYREEENGRGNFPPRFSGLQFPNYSSELNVNALELDDSALYLCASSQDRGREQYFGPGTRLTVT.

The V gene is TRBV27, the J gene TRBJ2-7, with D possibly matching TRBD1 (5 bases). The CDR3 is 14 residues long. Trimming removed 3 bases at V and 5 bases at J, with 14 bases between. Germline V gene sequence: CDR1 MNHEY, CDR2 SMNVEV (reference sequence). As DNA, the CDR3 is TGTGCCAGCAGTTTGTACCCAGGGATCGACGAGCAGTACTTC. Protein: CASSLYPGIDEQYF.

This sequence joins TRBV30 and TRBJ1-1, with D maybe TRBD1 (6 bases). V was pared by 5 bases and J by 0 bases, with 10 bases between. This CDR3 is built from 13 residues. Per germline, CDR1 GTSNPN and CDR2 SVGIG (reference sequence). CDR3 DNA sequence: TGTGCCTGGGGTCAGGGGATGAACACTGAAGCTTTCTTT. Its protein is CAWGQGMNTEAFF.

The rearrangement uses TRBV5-5 and TRBJ2-5; 8 nucleotides line up with TRBD1. This CDR3 comprises 15 residues. Germline V CDR1 and CDR2: SGHKS, YYEKEE (reference sequence). V gave up 1 base and J gave up 7 bases; unmatched junction bases: 9. The CDR3 coding sequence is TGTGCCAGCAGCTTGTTGGCAGGGGGCCAGGGGACCCAGTACTTC. Protein product: CASSLLAGGQGTQYF.

The chain has TRBV5-6 and TRBJ1-5; D gene ambiguous. Germline V gene sequence: CDR1 SGHDT, CDR2 YYEEEE. V dropped 0 bases and J dropped 11 bases, with 15 bases sitting between them. This CDR3 spans 14 amino acids. The chain's CDR3 is CASSLGAAFGAQHF. CDR3 in DNA: TGTGCCAGCAGCTTGGGAGCGGCTTTCGGAGCCCAGCATTTT.